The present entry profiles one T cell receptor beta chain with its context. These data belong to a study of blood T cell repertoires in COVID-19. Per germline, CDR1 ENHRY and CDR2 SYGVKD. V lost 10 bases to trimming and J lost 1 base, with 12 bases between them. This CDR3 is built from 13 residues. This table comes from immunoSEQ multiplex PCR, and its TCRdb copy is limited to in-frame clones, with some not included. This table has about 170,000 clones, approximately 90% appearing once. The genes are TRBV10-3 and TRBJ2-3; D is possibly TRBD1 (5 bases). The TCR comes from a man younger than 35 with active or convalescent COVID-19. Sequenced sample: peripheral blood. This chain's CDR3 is CARSTERTDTQYF. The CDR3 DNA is TGTGCCAGGTCGACAGAGCGCACAGATACGCAGTATTTT.